Below, 2 T cell receptor beta chains from the same sample are listed, as sequenced in a study of CD8+ T cells in alopecia areata. The treatment is: oral pan-JAK inhibitor, 5-10 mg twice daily. After isolation, RNA underwent reverse transcription to generate cDNA as the sequencing template. Some clones are missing from TCRdb's copy, which holds only in-frame ones; the method was immunoSEQ multiplex PCR. The data contain hundreds of thousands of clones, 58% of them singletons. The sample here was CD4+ T cells sorted from blood, taken at week 24, from a patient treated with tofacitinib. The receptors derive from a human donor with alopecia areata.

The count of this clone is one. The chain joins TRBV4-2 to TRBJ1-4; the match to TRBD1 covers 11 bases. The ends lost 1 base at V and 2 bases at J; junction bases unmatched: 9. This CDR3 comprises 19 residues. The germline gives CDR1 LGHNA, CDR2 YNFKEQ. The CDR3 reads CASSQAVGTGGTTNEKLFF. The CDR3 coding sequence is TGTGCCAGCAGCCAAGCCGTCGGGACAGGGGGAACCACTAATGAAAAACTGTTTTTT.

The V and J genes are TRBV5-4 and TRBJ2-1; no clear D gene. The V gene's germline CDR1 is SGHNT and CDR2 YYREEE (reference sequence). The CDR3 contains 14 residues. The V end lost 4 bases, the J end lost 4 bases, and 12 bases lay between the germline ends. The CDR3 coding sequence is TGTGCCAGCAGCCAAGGCGGCCAGTACAATGAGCAGTTCTTC. Amino acids: CASSQGGQYNEQFF.